Below are 28 T cell receptor beta chains sequenced from a single sample in a study of CD8 T cells in ankylosing spondylitis. MiXCR was run by TCRdb on the 5' RACE reads, yielding one entry per CDR3 protein. The table shows about 280,000 distinct CDR3 sequences, with roughly 20% occurring only once. The sequencing sample was made of blood, either unsorted or a sorted T cell fraction (not recorded which). The receptors were sampled from a male donor with ankylosing spondylitis or in good health (not recorded which).

The chain couples TRBV4-2 to TRBJ2-3; weak D call: TRBD2 (5 bases). Germline-derived CDR1 and CDR2 are LGHNA and YNFKEQ. This CDR3 is 19 amino acids long. The germline V and J ends were trimmed by 3 bases and 6 bases, with 28 bases remaining between them. The CDR3 loop is CASSQPSLGLGGQADTQYF. The CDR3 coding sequence is TGTGCCAGCAGCCAGCCGTCCCTTGGTCTGGGCGGGCAGGCGGATACGCAGTATTTT.

The chain combines TRBV12-3 or TRBV12-4 with TRBJ1-1; D unclear. The CDR3 has 14 residues. Trimming took 7 bases from V and 1 from J, leaving 13 bases between them. The CDR3 nucleotides are TGTGCCAGCACCCGTCTGGGAAGGAACACTGAAGCTTTCTTT. It encodes CASTRLGRNTEAFF.

V usage is TRBV14 and J usage is TRBJ2-1, with 11 nucleotides matching TRBD2. There are 18 residues in the CDR3. The V segment lost 0 bases and the J segment 5 bases; nucleotides outside the gene matches: 9. Germline CDR1 and CDR2: SGHDN and FVKESK. CDR3 in amino acids: CASSQDWRTSGGNNEQFF. The CDR3 DNA reads TGTGCCAGCAGCCAAGACTGGCGTACTAGCGGGGGCAACAATGAGCAGTTCTTC.

This clonotype was found a few times. Mismatch with germline at one junction end may stem from a read error. The chain employs TRBV7-9 and TRBJ1-1; D is ambiguous. CDR1 and CDR2 (germline): SEHNR, FQNEAQ (reference sequence). The CDR3 contains 10 residues. The CDR3 bases are TGTGCCAGCAGCGGGAATCTAGTGGTCTTT. Translation gives CASSGNLVVF.

Only a few counts were recorded for this clonotype. The rearrangement joins TRBV5-1 to TRBJ1-1, with unresolved D. Germline CDR1 and CDR2: SGHRS and YFSETQ. The CDR3 covers 15 residues. Trimming stripped 3 bases from V and 1 base from J, with 13 bases between. This chain's CDR3 is CASSSSPVANTEAFF. The CDR3 coding sequence is TGCGCCAGCAGCTCTTCGCCAGTAGCGAACACTGAAGCTTTCTTT.

This clonotype occurred many times. The chain uses TRBV14 and TRBJ2-5, with D hard to call. Looked up from germline, CDR1 is SGHDN and CDR2 is FVKESK. CDR3 length equals 12 residues. Trimming left V 1 base short and J 4 bases short, with 4 bases between. The CDR3 reads CASSQVLETQYF. CDR3 DNA: TGTGCCAGCAGCCAAGTCTTAGAGACCCAGTACTTC.

The chain carries TRBV5-1 and TRBJ2-7; D ambiguous. Germline CDR1 and CDR2: SGHRS and YFSETQ. The CDR3 spans 15 residues. Trimming removed 4 bases at V and 2 bases at J, with 16 bases between. The CDR3 region has the DNA TGCGCCAGCAGCCGCTGGGCGGAAAAAGCCTACGAGCAGTACGTC. Protein sequence: CASSRWAEKAYEQYV.

This clonotype has just a few counts. This chain joins TRBV6-2 or TRBV6-3 and TRBJ1-5; 9 nucleotides align to TRBD1. J gave up 0 bases and V 6 bases, and 6 bases lay outside the gene matches. CDR1 is MNHEY, CDR2 SVGEGT, per germline. This CDR3 has 16 residues. The chain's CDR3 is CASRFGTGYSNQPQHF. CDR3 sequence (DNA): TGTGCCAGCAGATTTGGGACAGGGTATAGCAATCAGCCCCAGCATTTT.

This clonotype has a handful of counts. This chain uses TRBV9 with TRBJ2-5, with D possibly TRBD2 on 6 matching bases. Per germline, CDR1 SGDLS and CDR2 YYNGEE. Trimming cost V 5 bases and J 5 bases, with 10 bases left between them. CDR3 length: 12 residues. The CDR3 coding sequence is TGTGCCAGCAGTCCCAGCGGGGAGACCCAGTACTTC. Translation gives CASSPSGETQYF.

There are a few counts of this clonotype. The gene calls are TRBV6-1 and TRBJ1-1; no firm D call. The CDR3 covers 13 residues. V shed 2 bases and J shed 7 bases, with 11 bases lying between them. Looked up from germline, CDR1 is MNHNS and CDR2 is SASEGT. The CDR3 nucleotides are TGTGCCAGCAGTGAACGACTGGCCGTTGAAGCTTTCTTT. The encoded protein is CASSERLAVEAFF.

V is TRBV12-3 or TRBV12-4 and J is TRBJ1-2; 9 bases fit TRBD1. The CDR3 has 13 amino acids. V lost 6 bases and J lost 5; bases outside the gene matches: 4. CDR3 sequence (DNA): TGTGCCAGCAGCCGGGACAGGGTGTATGGCTACACCTTC. This gives the protein CASSRDRVYGYTF.

The rearrangement uses TRBV7-2 and TRBJ1-4; TRBD1 agrees at 8 bases. V shed 6 bases and J 2 bases; nucleotides not matched to a gene: 8. Germline assignment: CDR1 SGHTA and CDR2 FQGNSA. The CDR3 length is 16 residues. The CDR3 bases are TGTGCCAGCAGTTGGACAGGGCAAACGACTAATGAAAAACTGTTTTTT. The encoded protein is CASSWTGQTTNEKLFF. Complete variable domain (other parts from reference TRBV7-2 and TRBJ1-4): GAGVSQSPSNKVTEKGKDVELRCDPISGHTALYWYRQSLGQGLEFLIYFQGNSAPDKSGLPSDRFSAERTGGSVSTLTIQRTQQEDSAVYLCASSWTGQTTNEKLFFGSGTQLSVL.

V usage is TRBV12-3 or TRBV12-4 and J usage is TRBJ1-3; TRBD1 might be the D (6 bases). CDR3 length: 15 amino acids. The V gene lost 7 bases and the J gene lost 0 bases, with 13 bases spanning the gap. The CDR3 nucleotides are TGTGCCAGCACCATTGCGGGGGCCTCTGGAAACACCATATATTTT. Translated, it gives CASTIAGASGNTIYF.

Only a few counts were recorded for this clonotype. This chain uses TRBV7-4 with TRBJ2-7; TRBD2 might be the D (6 bases). Trimming stripped 5 bases from V and 5 bases from J, with 16 bases between. Germline CDR1 SGHVT, CDR2 SQSDAQ. The CDR3 spans 14 residues. DNA for the CDR3: TGTGCCAGCAGCCAAGGCTACAGGAGGGACGAGCAGTACGTC. Encoded protein: CASSQGYRRDEQYV.

In this sample, this clonotype turned up many times. CDR3 loop: CSSDRGGESETQYF. In DNA, the CDR3 is TGCAGCTCGGACCGGGGAGGGGAGTCGGAGACCCAGTACTTC. This sequence joins TRBV29-1 and TRBJ2-5; 7 bases are shared with TRBD2. V lost 8 bases and J lost 5; bases outside the gene matches: 14. The germline V gene encodes CDR1 SQVTM and CDR2 ANQGSEA. CDR3 length: 14 residues. Drawing the rest from reference TRBV29-1 and TRBJ2-5, the complete variable domain is SAVISQKPSRDICQRGTSLTIQCQVDSQVTMMFWYRQQPGQSLTLIATANQGSEATYESGFVIDKFPISRPNLTFSTLTVSNMSPEDSSIYLCSSDRGGESETQYFGPGTRLLVL.

The chain couples TRBV3-1 to TRBJ2-7, with a weak D call TRBD2 (6 bases). This CDR3 contains 13 residues. The germline CDR1 and CDR2 sequences are LGHDT and YNNKEL (reference sequence). V lost 2 bases and J lost 7, with 12 bases in between. This chain's CDR3 is CASSQRRGWEQYV. The DNA for the CDR3 is TGTGCCAGCAGCCAACGGCGGGGATGGGAGCAGTACGTC.

This clonotype was seen a few times. The chain couples TRBV20-1 to TRBJ2-2; TRBD2 aligns across 13 bases. The J segment lost 7 bases and the V segment lost 5 bases, leaving 7 bases of the junction unmatched. The CDR3 consists of 15 residues. The germline CDR1 and CDR2 sequences are DFQATT and SNEGSKA (reference sequence). Here the CDR3 DNA reads TGCAGTGCTGAGACTAGCGGGGGGCGGATCGGGGAGCTGTTTTTT. This translates into CSAETSGGRIGELFF.

There are a few counts of this clonotype. The J gene is TRBJ2-1, the V gene TRBV2; a possible D gene is TRBD2 (5 bases). CDR3 length equals 11 residues. Trimming pared 6 bases from V and 13 bases from J, leaving 13 bases between. CDR1 is SNHLY and CDR2 is FYNNEI in the germline V gene. The CDR3, as DNA: TGTGCCAGCAGAGAACTAGGGCTTCAGTTCTTC. Translation gives CASRELGLQFF.

This clonotype was seen a few times. The chain couples TRBV6-1 to TRBJ2-1; no clear D gene. V lost 4 bases and J 8 bases, leaving 9 bases between the germline ends. CDR1 MNHNS and CDR2 SASEGT come from the germline V gene. This CDR3 comprises 12 residues. The CDR3: CASSAGYHEQFF. The CDR3 region has the DNA TGTGCCAGCAGTGCTGGGTACCATGAGCAGTTCTTC.

There are a few counts of this clonotype. The V and J genes are TRBV12-3 or TRBV12-4 and TRBJ2-3; no reliable D call. V lost 8 bases to trimming and J lost 2 bases, with 14 bases between them. The CDR3 is made up of 14 amino acids. The CDR3 sequence: CASAFGQFTDTQYF. The CDR3 DNA reads TGTGCCAGCGCGTTTGGGCAGTTCACAGATACGCAGTATTTT.

This clonotype was detected only a few times. The chain employs TRBV6-2 or TRBV6-3 and TRBJ1-1; D may be TRBD1 (6 bases). Germline V gene data show CDR1 as MNHEY and CDR2 as SVGEGT. The V gene lost 2 bases and the J gene lost 1 base, with 17 bases spanning the gap. The CDR3 has 17 amino acids. The CDR3: CASSYDLYRDKNTEAFF. CDR3 DNA: TGTGCCAGCAGTTACGATTTGTACAGGGACAAGAACACTGAAGCTTTCTTT.

The genes are TRBV9 and TRBJ2-1, with D possibly being TRBD2 (6 bases). The CDR3 is 11 residues long. Germline V CDR1 and CDR2: SGDLS, YYNGEE. The germline V and J ends were trimmed by 7 bases and 7 bases, with 9 bases remaining between them. Here the CDR3 DNA reads TGTGCCAGCGGAGGGAGAAATGAGCAGTTCTTC. It yields the protein CASGGRNEQFF.

This clonotype was seen only a few times. The CDR3 DNA is TGCAGTGCCCCCGACCGGTCGATTCAGTTCTTC. As protein: CSAPDRSIQFF. The chain uses TRBV20-1 and TRBJ2-1; unclear D gene. The germline V and J ends were trimmed by 6 bases and 13 bases, with 16 bases remaining between them. The CDR3 spans 11 residues. Per germline, CDR1 DFQATT and CDR2 SNEGSKA (reference sequence).

This clonotype was found a few times. The rearrangement joins TRBV5-1 to TRBJ2-3; 7 bases are shared with TRBD1. V lost 3 bases and J lost 2; bases outside the gene matches: 9. Germline V gene sequence: CDR1 SGHRS, CDR2 YFSETQ. The CDR3 is 16 amino acids. Written as DNA, the CDR3 is TGCGCCAGCAGCTCATGGGGTAGGGGGCCCACAGATACGCAGTATTTT. Protein product: CASSSWGRGPTDTQYF.

This clonotype was found a few times. The chain carries TRBV3-1 and TRBJ2-1, with 11 positions matching TRBD2. Germline V gene data show CDR1 as LGHDT and CDR2 as YNNKEL (reference sequence). The V gene end was trimmed by 5 bases and the J gene end by 4 bases; junction bases not matched to a gene: 10. The CDR3 is 17 amino acids. CDR3 sequence: CASSSTGTSGDYNEQFF. The CDR3 region has the DNA TGTGCCAGCAGCAGTACGGGGACTAGCGGAGATTACAATGAGCAGTTCTTC.

In its sample, this clonotype was seen a few times. The genes are TRBV7-9 and TRBJ2-3, with TRBD2 identical over 10 bases. The CDR3 loop spans 15 amino acids. The germline CDR1 and CDR2 sequences are SEHNR and FQNEAQ (reference sequence). V lost 5 bases to trimming and J lost 3 bases; unmatched junction nucleotides: 5. The DNA of the CDR3 is TGTGCCAGCAGCGGACGGACTAGCGGAACAGATACGCAGTATTTT. This sequence encodes CASSGRTSGTDTQYF.

This clonotype was seen a handful of times. The rearrangement uses TRBV4-1 and TRBJ1-1; D unclear. CDR3 size: 14 residues. The V and J ends lost 1 base and 1 base respectively, with 7 bases between them. Germline CDR1 reads MGHRA; CDR2 reads YSYEKL. The CDR3 reads CASSQGAGNTEAFF. CDR3 bases: TGCGCCAGCAGCCAAGGGGCAGGGAACACTGAAGCTTTCTTT.

This clonotype was observed a few times. The rearrangement joins TRBV29-1 to TRBJ2-2; 8 nucleotides match TRBD1. Germline V lookup: CDR1 SQVTM, CDR2 ANQGSEA. This CDR3 has 12 residues. V lost 7 bases and J lost 7; bases outside the gene matches: 5. CDR3 in DNA: TGCAGCGGTGACAGGGGAAACGGGGAGCTGTTTTTT. Its protein is CSGDRGNGELFF.